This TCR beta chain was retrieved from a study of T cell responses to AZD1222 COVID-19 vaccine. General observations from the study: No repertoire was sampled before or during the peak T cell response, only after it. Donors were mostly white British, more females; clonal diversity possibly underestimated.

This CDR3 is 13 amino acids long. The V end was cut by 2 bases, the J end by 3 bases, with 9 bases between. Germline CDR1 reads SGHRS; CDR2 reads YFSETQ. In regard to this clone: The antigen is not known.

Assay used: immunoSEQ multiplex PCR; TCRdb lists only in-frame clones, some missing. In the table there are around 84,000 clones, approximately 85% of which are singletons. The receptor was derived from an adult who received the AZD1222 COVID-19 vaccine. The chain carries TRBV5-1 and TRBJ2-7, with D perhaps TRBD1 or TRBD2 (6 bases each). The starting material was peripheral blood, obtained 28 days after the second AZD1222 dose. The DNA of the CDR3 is TGCGCCAGCAGCTTAGGGGGGAACTACGAGCAGTACTTC. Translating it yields CASSLGGNYEQYF.